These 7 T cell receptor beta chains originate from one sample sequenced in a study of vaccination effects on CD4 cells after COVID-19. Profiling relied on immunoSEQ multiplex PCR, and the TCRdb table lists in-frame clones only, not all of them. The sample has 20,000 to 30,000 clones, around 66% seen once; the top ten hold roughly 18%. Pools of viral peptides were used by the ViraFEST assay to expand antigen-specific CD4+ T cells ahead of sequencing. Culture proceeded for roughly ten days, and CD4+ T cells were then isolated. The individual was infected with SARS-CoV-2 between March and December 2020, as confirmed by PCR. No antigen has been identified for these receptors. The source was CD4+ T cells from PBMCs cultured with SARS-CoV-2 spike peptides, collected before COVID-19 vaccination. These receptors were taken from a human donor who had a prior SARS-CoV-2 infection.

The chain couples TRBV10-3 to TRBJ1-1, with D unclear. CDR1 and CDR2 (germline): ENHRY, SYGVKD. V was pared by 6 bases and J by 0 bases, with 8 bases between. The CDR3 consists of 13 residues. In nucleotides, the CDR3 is TGTGCCATCAGAAGGGATTTGAACACTGAAGCTTTCTTT. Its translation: CAIRRDLNTEAFF.

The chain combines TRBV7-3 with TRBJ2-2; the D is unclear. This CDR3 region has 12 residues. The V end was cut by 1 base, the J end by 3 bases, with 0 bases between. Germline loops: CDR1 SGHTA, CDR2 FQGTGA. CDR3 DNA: TGTGCCAGCAGCTTAAACACCGGGGAGCTGTTTTTT. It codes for CASSLNTGELFF.

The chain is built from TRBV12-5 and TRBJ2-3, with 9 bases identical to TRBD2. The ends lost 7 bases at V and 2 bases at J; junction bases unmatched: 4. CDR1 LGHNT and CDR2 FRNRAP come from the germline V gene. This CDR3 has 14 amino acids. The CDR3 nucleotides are TGTGCTAGTGCCTCTAGCGGGACCACAGATACGCAGTATTTT. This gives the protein CASASSGTTDTQYF.

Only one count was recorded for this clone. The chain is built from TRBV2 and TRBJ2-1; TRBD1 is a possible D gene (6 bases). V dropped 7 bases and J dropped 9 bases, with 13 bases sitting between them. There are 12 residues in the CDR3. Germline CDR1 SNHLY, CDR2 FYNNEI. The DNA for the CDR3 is TGTGCCAGCAAACTACAGGGATTTGAGCAGTTCTTC. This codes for CASKLQGFEQFF.

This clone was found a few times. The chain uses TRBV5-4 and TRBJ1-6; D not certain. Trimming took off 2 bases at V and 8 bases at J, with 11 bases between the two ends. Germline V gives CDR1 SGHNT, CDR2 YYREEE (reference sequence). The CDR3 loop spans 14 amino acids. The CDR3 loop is CASSFGRGYSPLHF. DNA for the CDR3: TGTGCCAGCAGCTTCGGGCGCGGTTATTCACCCCTCCACTTT.

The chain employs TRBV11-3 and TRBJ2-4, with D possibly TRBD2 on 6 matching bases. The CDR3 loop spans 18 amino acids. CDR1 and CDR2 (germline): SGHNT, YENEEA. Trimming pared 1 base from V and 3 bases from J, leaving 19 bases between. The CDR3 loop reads CASSLGLALTKDKNIQYF. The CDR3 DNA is TGTGCCAGCAGCTTAGGGCTAGCGCTTACGAAAGACAAAAACATTCAGTACTTC.

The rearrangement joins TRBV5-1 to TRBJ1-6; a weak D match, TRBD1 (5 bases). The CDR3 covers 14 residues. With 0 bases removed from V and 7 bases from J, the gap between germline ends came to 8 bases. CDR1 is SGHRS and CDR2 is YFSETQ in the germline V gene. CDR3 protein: CASSLGGDNSPLHF. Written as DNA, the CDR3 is TGCGCCAGCAGCTTGGGAGGGGACAATTCACCCCTCCACTTT.